This T cell receptor (beta chain) appears in the sequencing data of a study of vaccination and CD4 T cells after COVID-19. Study overall: Two Hispanic individuals were among six male and four female convalescent patients. For control cultures, the treatment was a CEFX pool, an HIV-1 Nef pool, or no peptide.

This clonotype was observed a single time. The antigen remains undetermined. Treatment in this sample: approximately 9-day PBMC culture with coronavirus spike peptide pools or control peptides (ViraFEST assay). ViraFEST used peptide pools to expand antigen-specific T cells before TCR sequencing. Cultured CD4+ T cell DNA underwent sequencing with the Oncomine TCR Beta short-read assay. Genomic DNA was extracted from cultured CD4+ T cells. Using its own MiXCR run on the PCR reads, TCRdb lists one record per CDR3 protein. In the table there are roughly 3,500 distinct CDR3 sequences, around 40% of which are singletons. Source material: CD4+ T cells from blood, cultured in vitro. The source of this sequence is a human donor who had recovered from COVID-19.

The CDR3 spells CAWRDLGLLVQYF. The CDR3, as DNA: TGTGCCTGGAGGGATCTCGGCTTGTTGGTCCAGTACTTC. This chain joins TRBV30 and TRBJ2-5; no clear D gene. The CDR3 loop spans 13 amino acids. Germline V gene sequence: CDR1 GTSNPN, CDR2 SVGIG (reference sequence). V lost 3 bases to trimming and J lost 10 bases, with 18 bases between them.